This passage covers 4 T cell receptor beta chains from one sample sequenced in a study of CD8 T cells in ankylosing spondylitis. TCRdb re-called the 5' RACE reads with MiXCR, one entry per CDR3 protein. The table shows some 300,000 distinct CDR3 sequences, with roughly 20% occurring only once. The sample comprised blood, either unsorted or a sorted T cell fraction (not recorded which). The receptor set was obtained from a female donor with ankylosing spondylitis or in good health (not recorded which).

This clonotype turned up a few times. The gene calls are TRBV9 and TRBJ1-5; D not resolved. With 2 bases removed from V and 2 bases from J, the gap between germline ends came to 11 bases. There are 15 residues in the CDR3. The germline V gene encodes CDR1 SGDLS and CDR2 YYNGEE. This CDR3 reads CASSVAPEGNQPQHF. The DNA of the CDR3 is TGTGCCAGCAGCGTGGCCCCAGAGGGCAATCAGCCCCAGCATTTT.

The sample holds a few counts of this clonotype. V gene TRBV3-1 combines with J gene TRBJ2-7, with a possible D match to TRBD2 (7 bases). The CDR3 length is 15 residues. Trimming removed 3 bases at V and 1 base at J, with 13 bases between. CDR1 is LGHDT, CDR2 YNNKEL, per germline (reference sequence). CDR3 amino acids: CASSQGGAGSYEQYF. The CDR3 nucleotides read TGTGCCAGCAGCCAGGGGGGGGCAGGATCCTACGAGCAGTACTTC.

The V call is TRBV19, the J call TRBJ2-5; weak D call: TRBD2 (5 bases). CDR3 size: 13 residues. CDR1 LNHDA and CDR2 SQIVND come from the germline V gene (reference sequence). V lost 6 bases and J 4 bases, leaving 12 bases between the germline ends. In nucleotides, the CDR3 is TGTGCCAGTAGCGGTAGCGCCATAGAGACCCAGTACTTC. It encodes CASSGSAIETQYF.

As regards this clonotype: One end of the junction varies from germline; a read error may be responsible. The CDR3 bases are TGTGCCAGCAGCTTGCCCTCGGGTGCCGCGCTCTCTGGGGCCAACGTCCTGAATTTC. Translated, it gives CASSLPSGAALSGANVLNF. The V gene is TRBV11-1, the J gene TRBJ2-6, with D perhaps matching TRBD1 (5 bases). CDR1 and CDR2 from the germline V gene are SGHAT and FQDESV (reference sequence). This CDR3 is 19 amino acids long. Together with reference TRBV11-1 and TRBJ2-6, the CDR3 gives the full variable domain: EAEVAQSPRYKITEKSQAVAFWCDPISGHATLYWYRQILGQGPELLVQFQDESVVDDSQLPKDRFSAERLKGVDSTLKIQPAELGDSAMYLCASSLPSGAALSGANVLNFGAGSRLTVL.